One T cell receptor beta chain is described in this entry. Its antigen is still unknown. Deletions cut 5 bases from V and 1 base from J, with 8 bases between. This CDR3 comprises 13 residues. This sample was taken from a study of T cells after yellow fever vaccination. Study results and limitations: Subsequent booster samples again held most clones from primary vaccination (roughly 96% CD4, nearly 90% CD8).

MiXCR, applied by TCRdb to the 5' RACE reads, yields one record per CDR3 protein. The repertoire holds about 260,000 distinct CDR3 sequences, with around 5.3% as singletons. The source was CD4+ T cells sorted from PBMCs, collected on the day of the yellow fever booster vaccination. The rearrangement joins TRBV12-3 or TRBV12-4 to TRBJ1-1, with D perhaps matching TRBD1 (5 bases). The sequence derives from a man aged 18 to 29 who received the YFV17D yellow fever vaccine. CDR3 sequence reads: CASSRQRNTEAFF. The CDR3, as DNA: TGTGCCAGCAGTAGACAGAGGAACACTGAAGCTTTCTTT.